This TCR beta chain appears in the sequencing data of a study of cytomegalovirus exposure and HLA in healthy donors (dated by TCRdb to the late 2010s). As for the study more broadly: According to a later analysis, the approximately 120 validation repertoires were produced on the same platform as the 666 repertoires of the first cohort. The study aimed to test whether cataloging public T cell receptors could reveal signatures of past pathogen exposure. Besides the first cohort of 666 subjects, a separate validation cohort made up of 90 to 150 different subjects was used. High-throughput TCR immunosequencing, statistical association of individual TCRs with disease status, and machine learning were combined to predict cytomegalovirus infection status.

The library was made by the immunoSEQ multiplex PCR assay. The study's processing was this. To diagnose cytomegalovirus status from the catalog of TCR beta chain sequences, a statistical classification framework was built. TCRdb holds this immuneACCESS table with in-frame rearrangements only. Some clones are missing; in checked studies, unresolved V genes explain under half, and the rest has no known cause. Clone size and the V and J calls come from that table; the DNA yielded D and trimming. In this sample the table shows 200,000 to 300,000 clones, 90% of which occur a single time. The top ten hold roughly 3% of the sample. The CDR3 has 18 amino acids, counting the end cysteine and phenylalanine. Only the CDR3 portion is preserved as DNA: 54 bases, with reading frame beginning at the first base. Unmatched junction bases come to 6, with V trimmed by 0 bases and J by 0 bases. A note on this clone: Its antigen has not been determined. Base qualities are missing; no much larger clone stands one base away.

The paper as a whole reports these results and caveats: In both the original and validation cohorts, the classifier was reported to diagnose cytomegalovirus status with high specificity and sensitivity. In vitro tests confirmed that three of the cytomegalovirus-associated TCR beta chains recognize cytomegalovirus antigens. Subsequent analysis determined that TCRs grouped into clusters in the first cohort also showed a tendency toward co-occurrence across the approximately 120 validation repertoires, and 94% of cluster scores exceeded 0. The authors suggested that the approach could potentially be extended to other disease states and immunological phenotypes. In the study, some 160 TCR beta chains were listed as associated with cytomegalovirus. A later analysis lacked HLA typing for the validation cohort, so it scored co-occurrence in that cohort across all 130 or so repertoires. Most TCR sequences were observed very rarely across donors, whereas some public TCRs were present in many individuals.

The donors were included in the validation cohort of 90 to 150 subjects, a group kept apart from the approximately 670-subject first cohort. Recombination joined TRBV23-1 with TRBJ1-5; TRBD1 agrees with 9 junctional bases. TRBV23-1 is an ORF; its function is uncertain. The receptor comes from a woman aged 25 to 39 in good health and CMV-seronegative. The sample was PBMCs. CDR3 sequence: CASSQSNPGQGSNQPQHF. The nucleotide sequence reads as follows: TGCGCCAGCAGTCAATCGAACCCGGGACAGGGTAGCAATCAGCCCCAGCATTTT.